One sample yielded the 32 T cell receptor beta chains listed below, sequenced in a study of blood T cell repertoires in COVID-19 (dated by TCRdb to about 2020). The library was obtained by the immunoSEQ multiplex PCR assay. TCRdb limited this immuneACCESS table to in-frame rearrangements with V and J called. A share of clones is missing; checked studies link under half to unresolved V genes, and the rest is unexplained. In all, the sample holds around 180,000 clones, and 70% to 85% of those were seen once. The ten top clones hold roughly 5% of the sample. Sequenced material: peripheral blood. All receptors come from a young woman with acute or convalescent COVID-19.

The chain joins TRBV10-3 to TRBJ2-2; TRBD1 matches at 8 bases. This CDR3 has 13 amino acids. In germline, CDR1 is ENHRY, CDR2 SYGVKD. After removal of 10 bases from V and 3 bases from J, the junction contained 4 bases not matched to a gene. Here the CDR3 reads CATKGQDTGELFF. The CDR3 DNA is TGTGCCACGAAGGGACAGGACACCGGGGAGCTGTTTTTT.

This chain uses TRBV18 with TRBJ1-4; D is unclear. The CDR3 has 16 residues. From germline, CDR1 is KGHSH and CDR2 LQKENI. The V gene lost 2 bases and the J gene lost 8 bases, with 18 bases spanning the gap. In DNA form, the CDR3 reads TGTGCCAGCTCACCATCGCCGGCCCAGGTGTCGGAAAAACTGTTTTTT. Translation: CASSPSPAQVSEKLFF.

This chain joins TRBV27 and TRBJ2-3; 7 bases align to TRBD2. Trimming removed 1 base from V and 1 base from J; junction bases left unmatched: 5. The V gene's germline CDR1 is MNHEY and CDR2 SMNVEV (reference sequence). The CDR3 consists of 16 residues. Here the CDR3 DNA reads TGTGCCAGCAGTTTATATGCGGGAGCGGGCACAGATACGCAGTATTTT. Translating gives CASSLYAGAGTDTQYF.

This rearrangement joins TRBV28 to TRBJ1-2; 8 nucleotides align to TRBD1. This CDR3 comprises 14 residues. The germline V gene encodes CDR1 MDHEN and CDR2 SYDVKM. J was trimmed by 4 bases and V by 8 bases; bases with no gene match: 9. CDR3 nucleotides: TGTGCCAGCTCCAGACAGGGGTTTAGCTATGGCTACACCTTC. Translated: CASSRQGFSYGYTF.

The rearrangement joins TRBV14 to TRBJ1-1, with TRBD1 as a possible D gene (5 bases). The CDR3 is 13 amino acids. Trimming removed 1 base at V and 10 bases at J, with 13 bases between. Germline V gene sequence: CDR1 SGHDN, CDR2 FVKESK. Here the CDR3 reads CASSQGVGGGAFF. The CDR3 region has the DNA TGTGCCAGCAGCCAAGGTGTTGGGGGAGGAGCTTTCTTT.

The rearrangement links TRBV27 to TRBJ2-5, with TRBD2 matching 10 bases. Looked up from germline, CDR1 is MNHEY and CDR2 is SMNVEV (reference sequence). The CDR3 runs to 15 residues. Trimming removed 6 bases from V and 1 base from J; junction bases left unmatched: 5. The CDR3 DNA follows: TGTGCCAGCAGGCAGCGGGGGGGAATCCAAGAGACCCAGTACTTC. Translated, it gives CASRQRGGIQETQYF.

In its sample, this clone was seen once. V is TRBV10-3 and J is TRBJ2-5, with D possibly matching TRBD2 (5 bases). The V gene lost 2 bases and the J gene lost 5 bases, with 6 bases spanning the gap. The germline CDR1 and CDR2 sequences are ENHRY and SYGVKD. CDR3 length equals 12 residues. The CDR3 DNA reads as TGTGCCATCAGTGAGGGCGGGGAGACCCAGTACTTC. Translated: CAISEGGETQYF.

This chain connects TRBV18 to TRBJ2-1; possibly TRBD1 for D (5 bases). This CDR3 has 16 amino acids. Germline CDR1 is KGHSH and CDR2 is LQKENI. With 2 bases removed from V and 3 bases from J, the gap between germline ends came to 14 bases. The CDR3 DNA follows: TGTGCCAGCTCACCAGGGGCAGGGTTTAACTACAATGAGCAGTTCTTC. Protein: CASSPGAGFNYNEQFF.

The rearrangement links TRBV19 to TRBJ2-2; the D is unclear. V was trimmed by 2 bases and J by 4 bases, leaving 5 bases between them. This CDR3 is built from 13 residues. CDR1 and CDR2 (germline): LNHDA, SQIVND (reference sequence). CDR3 amino acids: CASSITVTGELFF. The CDR3 DNA reads as TGTGCCAGTAGTATAACGGTCACCGGGGAGCTGTTTTTT. The variable domain in full, completed from reference TRBV19 and TRBJ2-2, reads DGGITQSPKYLFRKEGQNVTLSCEQNLNHDAMYWYRQDPGQGLRLIYYSQIVNDFQKGDIAEGYSVSREKKESFPLTVTSAQKNPTAFYLCASSITVTGELFFGEGSRLTVL.

The rearrangement uses TRBV4-2 and TRBJ2-4, with D perhaps matching TRBD1 (6 bases). Germline loops: CDR1 LGHNA, CDR2 YNFKEQ. V gave up 3 bases and J gave up 1 base, with 13 bases separating them. There are 16 residues in the CDR3. Written as DNA, the CDR3 is TGTGCCAGCAGCCACCCCGCCACAGGGGCCAAAAACATTCAGTACTTC. Amino acid sequence: CASSHPATGAKNIQYF.

This clone was observed a handful of times. This sequence joins TRBV4-3 and TRBJ1-4, with TRBD1 matching over 8 bases. J was trimmed by 1 base and V by 0 bases; bases with no gene match: 7. Per the germline V gene, CDR1 is LGHNA and CDR2 is YSLEER. The CDR3 covers 18 residues. The CDR3 reads CASSQEAGGGRTNEKLFF. In DNA form, the CDR3 reads TGCGCCAGCAGCCAAGAGGCAGGGGGCGGAAGAACTAATGAAAAACTGTTTTTT.

In DNA form, the CDR3 reads TGTGCCAGCAGTTCCCGGACAGACATCTATAATTCACCCCTCCACTTT. Translated, it gives CASSSRTDIYNSPLHF. The V call is TRBV28, the J call TRBJ1-6, with D possibly TRBD1 on 6 matching bases. The CDR3 is 16 amino acids. Germline V gives CDR1 MDHEN, CDR2 SYDVKM. Trimming removed 4 bases from V and 3 bases from J, with 13 bases in between.

V gene TRBV11-2 combines with J gene TRBJ2-2; TRBD1 aligns across 7 bases. This CDR3 has 15 amino acids. The V gene end was trimmed by 4 bases and the J gene end by 4 bases; junction bases not matched to a gene: 6. Germline V gives CDR1 SGHAT, CDR2 FQNNGV. CDR3 DNA: TGTGCCAGCAGCTCAAGGACAGGCCTCACCGGGGAGCTGTTTTTT. Translation gives CASSSRTGLTGELFF.

This clone was seen only once. This sequence joins TRBV5-1 and TRBJ1-4, with TRBD1 as a possible D gene (5 bases). The germline V and J ends were trimmed by 4 bases and 2 bases, with 6 bases remaining between them. CDR3 length: 13 amino acids. The germline V gene has CDR1 SGHRS and CDR2 YFSETQ. The CDR3 reads CASSQGTNEKLFF. As DNA, the CDR3 is TGCGCCAGCAGCCAGGGTACTAATGAAAAACTGTTTTTT.

This chain uses TRBV28 with TRBJ2-5; D gene unclear. The V end lost 3 bases, the J end lost 7 bases, and 6 bases lay between the germline ends. The CDR3 totals 11 residues. Germline CDR1 and CDR2: MDHEN and SYDVKM. DNA of the CDR3: TGTGCCAGCAGTTTTTCCGGGACCCAGTACTTC. This gives the protein CASSFSGTQYF.

This chain links TRBV5-6 with TRBJ2-1; TRBD1 aligns across 9 bases. Germline V gene data show CDR1 as SGHDT and CDR2 as YYEEEE. The length of the CDR3 is 16 residues. J was trimmed by 8 bases and V by 7 bases; bases with no gene match: 16. The CDR3 here is CASSPPNRGRRDEQFF. CDR3 DNA sequence: TGTGCCAGCTCGCCTCCTAACAGGGGGCGCAGGGATGAGCAGTTCTTC.

V and J are TRBV5-6 and TRBJ2-2; D not resolved. V gave up 4 bases and J gave up 5 bases, with 6 bases separating them. Germline loops: CDR1 SGHDT, CDR2 YYEEEE. The CDR3 loop spans 12 amino acids. CDR3 nucleotide sequence: TGTGCCAGCAGCCCCTATACCGGGGAGCTGTTTTTT. Translated, it gives CASSPYTGELFF.

The chain carries TRBV6-2 or TRBV6-3 and TRBJ1-1, with 8 bases lining up with TRBD1. Germline CDR1 is MNHEY and CDR2 is SVGEGT. The J segment lost 11 bases and the V segment lost 4 bases, leaving 6 bases of the junction unmatched. The CDR3 contains 12 residues. In nucleotides, the CDR3 is TGTGCCAGCAGTTTTTCAGGGGGCGCGGCTTTCTTT. This encodes CASSFSGGAAFF.

The chain has TRBV4-1 and TRBJ1-5; 12 bases are a match to TRBD1. The CDR3 covers 21 residues. Germline V CDR1 and CDR2: MGHRA, YSYEKL. The ends lost 1 base at V and 5 bases at J; junction bases unmatched: 18. CDR3 nucleotide sequence: TGCGCCAGCAGCCAAGTGGCACCGGGACAGGGGGCGCGACTTCTTGATCAGCCCCAGCATTTT. It is translated as CASSQVAPGQGARLLDQPQHF.

The genes are TRBV15 and TRBJ2-5, with 13 bases lining up with TRBD2. CDR1 and CDR2 from the germline V gene are LNHNV and YYDKDF (reference sequence). V dropped 8 bases and J dropped 4; count of bases not matched to a gene: 4. The CDR3 is 14 residues long. The CDR3 is CATRTSGSSETQYF. CDR3 sequence (DNA): TGTGCCACCCGGACTAGCGGGAGTTCAGAGACCCAGTACTTC.

J is TRBJ2-7 and V is TRBV20-1; 11 bases fit TRBD2. The CDR3 loop spans 17 amino acids. Trimming at V came to 3 bases and at J to 4 bases, leaving 14 bases not matched to a gene. Germline V CDR1 and CDR2: DFQATT, SNEGSKA (reference sequence). The CDR3 nucleotides read TGCAGTGCTAGTGGCCGACTACTAGCGGGAGAGGGGTACGAGCAGTACTTC. This gives the protein CSASGRLLAGEGYEQYF.

The chain couples TRBV6-6 to TRBJ2-2, with 12 bases identical to TRBD2. J gave up 6 bases and V 5 bases, and 1 base lay outside the gene matches. CDR1 and CDR2 from the germline V gene are MNHNY and SVGAGI (reference sequence). The CDR3 extends over 14 amino acids. In DNA form, the CDR3 reads TGTGCCAGCAGTGCTAGCGGGAGGGCCGGGGAGCTGTTTTTT. Its protein is CASSASGRAGELFF.

The DNA for the CDR3 is TGTGCCAGCAGCTTGTCTTCAGATACGCAGTATTTT. Translated: CASSLSSDTQYF. The chain is built from TRBV7-9 and TRBJ2-3; no reliable D call. Trimming shortened V by 3 bases and J by 4 bases, and 5 bases separated the two germline ends. Germline lookup yields CDR1 SEHNR and CDR2 FQNEAQ (reference sequence). This CDR3 has 12 residues.

This clone was seen a single time. The J gene is TRBJ2-2, the V gene TRBV19; 11 bases map to TRBD2. J gave up 7 bases and V 1 base, and 2 bases lay outside the gene matches. From germline, CDR1 is LNHDA and CDR2 SQIVND (reference sequence). The CDR3 has 15 residues. CDR3: CASSIGTSGLGELFF. The CDR3 DNA sequence: TGTGCCAGTAGTATAGGGACTAGCGGGCTCGGGGAGCTGTTTTTT.

This sequence joins TRBV2 and TRBJ1-1; TRBD1 matches 8 bases. This CDR3 is built from 14 residues. Germline V gives CDR1 SNHLY, CDR2 FYNNEI. With V trimmed by 6 bases and J by 4 bases, 7 bases remained unmatched. CDR3 protein: CASRAQGVGTEAFF. Written as DNA, the CDR3 is TGTGCCAGCAGAGCACAGGGGGTCGGCACTGAAGCTTTCTTT.

This chain connects TRBV30 to TRBJ2-7, with D perhaps TRBD1 (5 bases). This CDR3 is 14 amino acids long. Germline V gives CDR1 GTSNPN, CDR2 SVGIG (reference sequence). Trimming pared 3 bases from V and 5 bases from J, leaving 17 bases between. DNA of the CDR3: TGTGCCTGGAGATCGGACACCCTACTCGACGAGCAGTACTTC. It translates to CAWRSDTLLDEQYF.

The rearrangement uses TRBV27 and TRBJ2-7; D may be TRBD1 (6 bases). The CDR3 runs 14 residues. Germline V gene data show CDR1 as MNHEY and CDR2 as SMNVEV (reference sequence). V lost 2 bases and J lost 6, with 14 bases in between. CDR3 amino acids: CASSLGQGLLEQYF. The CDR3, as DNA: TGTGCCAGCAGTTTAGGGCAGGGGCTTCTCGAGCAGTACTTC.

V is TRBV6-2 or TRBV6-3 and J is TRBJ1-1; TRBD1 matches 8 bases. CDR3 length: 14 amino acids. V lost 6 bases, J lost 6 bases, and 9 bases stayed unmatched. The germline V gene encodes CDR1 MNHEY and CDR2 SVGEGT. CDR3 bases: TGTGCCAGCAGCGCAGGGGGCGGCTCCTCTGAAGCTTTCTTT. Amino acid sequence: CASSAGGGSSEAFF.

Here the CDR3 reads CASMWGQGNTGELFF. CDR3 nucleotides: TGTGCCAGCATGTGGGGACAGGGAAACACCGGGGAGCTGTTTTTT. The chain is built from TRBV9 and TRBJ2-2; 9 bases map to TRBD1. Germline lookup yields CDR1 SGDLS and CDR2 YYNGEE. V dropped 6 bases and J dropped 2; count of bases not matched to a gene: 5. CDR3 length: 15 residues.

CDR3 sequence (DNA): TGTGCAAGTCGCCTTCAACAGGGGATAATCGGTCAAAATGAGCAGTTCTTC. This encodes CASRLQQGIIGQNEQFF. The chain carries TRBV12-2 and TRBJ2-1; the DNA was not compared with TRBD1, the D call given in the table. TRBV12-2 is flagged as a pseudogene. The CDR3 length is 17 residues.

The rearrangement joins TRBV3-1 (or the pseudogene TRBV3-2) to TRBJ1-2; D is unresolved. The CDR3 extends over 14 amino acids. Trimming shortened V by 1 base and J by 4 bases, and 10 bases separated the two germline ends. The germline gives CDR1 LGHDT, CDR2 YNNKEL (reference sequence). The CDR3 DNA follows: TGTGCCAGCAGCCAAGCGGTCCAAAGCTATGGCTACACCTTC. This gives the protein CASSQAVQSYGYTF.

The chain recombines TRBV27 with TRBJ2-6; D not certain. The CDR3 totals 18 residues. Trimming removed 2 bases from V and 4 bases from J, with 18 bases in between. Germline lookup yields CDR1 MNHEY and CDR2 SMNVEV (reference sequence). Here the CDR3 reads CASSLQALTPLGANVLTF. In DNA form, the CDR3 reads TGTGCCAGCAGTTTACAGGCCCTTACCCCCTTGGGGGCCAACGTCCTGACTTTC.